The 23 T cell receptor beta chains below were found in one sample sequenced in a study of beta chain features in type 1 diabetes. Study-level findings and limits: Shortening of TCRB CDR3s, moderate but significant, appeared in all four CD4+ subsets of Type 1 diabetes patients.

What these receptors recognize is not known. Isolated RNA was reverse transcribed in full, so expressed TCRB transcripts were sequenced. Using immunoSEQ multiplex PCR, the repertoire was profiled, and TCRdb retains in-frame clones only, with some absent. The sample contains just over 25,000 clones, roughly half of which appear only once. The sequenced material came from stem cell memory CD4+ T cells from blood. The receptors stem from a man under 40 with type 1 diabetes.

Notes on this clone: Other nucleotide sequences from this sample produce the same CDR3. J is TRBJ2-7 and V is TRBV6-1, with a possible D match to TRBD2 (5 bases). Trimming cost V 8 bases and J 0 bases, with 17 bases left between them. The CDR3 loop spans 15 amino acids. CDR1 and CDR2 from the germline V gene are MNHNS and SASEGT. The CDR3 DNA follows: TGTGCCAGCGGGTGGGAGACACTTGGCTCCTACGAGCAGTACTTC. Its translation is CASGWETLGSYEQYF.

The V gene is TRBV2, the J gene TRBJ2-7, with 8 bases lining up with TRBD2. The germline CDR1 and CDR2 sequences are SNHLY and FYNNEI. The CDR3 is 14 residues long. The V gene end was trimmed by 7 bases and the J gene end by 3 bases; junction bases not matched to a gene: 8. As DNA, the CDR3 is TGTGCCAGCAACCAACCGGGACTAGGCTACGAGCAGTACTTC. Translating gives CASNQPGLGYEQYF.

The rearrangement joins TRBV11-2 to TRBJ2-1, with a tentative D call TRBD2 (6 bases). The germline V gene has CDR1 SGHAT and CDR2 FQNNGV. Between the trimmed V and J ends, which lost 3 bases and 6 bases, there was a span of 15 bases. The CDR3 sequence is 15 residues long. The CDR3 DNA sequence: TGTGCCAGCAGCTTGGGGACTGGGCGGTTCAATGAGCAGTTCTTC. Its translation: CASSLGTGRFNEQFF.

V gene TRBV5-4 combines with J gene TRBJ2-3, with TRBD2 identical over 10 bases. This CDR3 contains 13 residues. Trimming removed 9 bases from V and 5 bases from J; junction bases left unmatched: 6. Looked up from germline, CDR1 is SGHNT and CDR2 is YYREEE (reference sequence). This chain's CDR3 is CATSGTSEDTQYF. CDR3 bases: TGTGCCACCTCCGGGACTAGCGAAGATACGCAGTATTTT.

The V and J genes are TRBV5-6 and TRBJ2-3, with 8 bases matching TRBD2. V lost 3 bases and J lost 0; bases outside the gene matches: 3. The CDR3 contains 15 residues. Germline V gives CDR1 SGHDT, CDR2 YYEEEE. The CDR3 here is CASSSLAGSTDTQYF. CDR3 nucleotide sequence: TGTGCCAGCAGCTCCTTAGCGGGGAGCACAGATACGCAGTATTTT.

This chain uses TRBV28 with TRBJ2-5; 9 nucleotides match TRBD2. After removal of 4 bases from V and 9 bases from J, the junction contained 12 bases not matched to a gene. The CDR3 has 15 residues. Germline values: CDR1 MDHEN, CDR2 SYDVKM. In DNA, the CDR3 is TGTGCCAGCAGTTCAGCGGGGGGCCCCAAGGGGGCCCAGTACTTC. This sequence encodes CASSSAGGPKGAQYF.

The chain uses TRBV9 and TRBJ1-2; D is unresolved. This CDR3 is built from 15 residues. Trimming stripped 3 bases from V and 4 bases from J, with 16 bases between. Looked up from germline, CDR1 is SGDLS and CDR2 is YYNGEE. CDR3 sequence (DNA): TGTGCCAGCAGCGCCCAGGTAGAATTTAGCTATGGCTACACCTTC. It codes for CASSAQVEFSYGYTF.

The rearrangement uses TRBV29-1 and TRBJ1-1, with 7 nucleotides matching TRBD1. The V and J ends lost 7 bases and 0 bases, in that order; junction bases with no gene match: 5. CDR3 length: 13 residues. Looked up from germline, CDR1 is SQVTM and CDR2 is ANQGSEA. CDR3 nucleotide sequence: TGCAGCGCTACGGGACAGTTGAACACTGAAGCTTTCTTT. This gives the protein CSATGQLNTEAFF.

The chain employs TRBV13 and TRBJ1-5, with 8 bases aligning to TRBD1. CDR3 size: 15 residues. Germline V gene sequence: CDR1 PRHDT, CDR2 FYEKMQ (reference sequence). V shed 4 bases and J 5 bases; nucleotides not matched to a gene: 7. The CDR3 coding sequence is TGTGCCAGCAGCTACGGGACAGGTTCGTATCAGCCCCAGCATTTT. It specifies CASSYGTGSYQPQHF. Supplemented by reference TRBV13 and TRBJ1-5, the full variable domain reads AAGVIQSPRHLIKEKRETATLKCYPIPRHDTVYWYQQGPGQDPQFLISFYEKMQSDKGSIPDRFSAQQFSDYHSELNMSSLELGDSALYFCASSYGTGSYQPQHFGDGTRLSIL.

The rearrangement uses TRBV7-9 and TRBJ1-5; TRBD1 agrees at 8 bases. Germline-derived CDR1 and CDR2 are SEHNR and FQNEAQ (reference sequence). The CDR3 has 15 amino acids. The ends lost 5 bases at V and 3 bases at J; junction bases unmatched: 6. CDR3 coding DNA: TGTGCCAGCAGCCAGGGACAGGTGAACAATCAGCCCCAGCATTTT. Protein sequence: CASSQGQVNNQPQHF. Filled out from reference TRBV7-9 and TRBJ1-5, the complete variable domain reads DTGVSQNPRHKITKRGQNVTFRCDPISEHNRLYWYRQTLGQGPEFLTYFQNEAQLEKSRLLSDRFSAERPKGSFSTLEIQRTEQGDSAMYLCASSQGQVNNQPQHFGDGTRLSIL.

The chain is built from TRBV27 and TRBJ1-3; D may be TRBD1 (6 bases). This CDR3 comprises 13 residues. CDR1 MNHEY and CDR2 SMNVEV come from the germline V gene (reference sequence). Trimming left V 8 bases short and J 5 bases short, with 13 bases between. Written as DNA, the CDR3 is TGTGCCAGCGGCCTGGGGGCGAGAAACACCATATATTTT. It is translated as CASGLGARNTIYF.

This clone has a handful of counts. V gene TRBV11-2 combines with J gene TRBJ2-1; D might be TRBD1 (5 bases). Germline lookup yields CDR1 SGHAT and CDR2 FQNNGV. The CDR3 length is 13 residues. The V end lost 5 bases, the J end lost 8 bases, and 13 bases lay between the germline ends. The CDR3 loop is CASSPRGRDEQFF. The CDR3 DNA reads as TGTGCCAGCAGCCCAAGGGGAAGGGATGAGCAGTTCTTC.

V usage is TRBV29-1 and J usage is TRBJ1-1; D unclear. The ends were cut back, 2 bases at V and 0 bases at J, with 4 bases in the middle. Germline-derived CDR1 and CDR2 are SQVTM and ANQGSEA. This CDR3 has 12 residues. This chain's CDR3 is CSVESVNTEAFF. The CDR3 nucleotides read TGCAGCGTTGAATCGGTGAACACTGAAGCTTTCTTT.

This chain joins TRBV27 and TRBJ1-5, with D uncertain. CDR1 and CDR2 (germline): MNHEY, SMNVEV (reference sequence). The ends were cut back, 3 bases at V and 5 bases at J, with 5 bases in the middle. The CDR3 loop spans 12 amino acids. The CDR3 sequence is CASSFRDQPQHF. The CDR3 bases are TGTGCCAGCAGTTTCCGGGATCAGCCCCAGCATTTT.

There are a few counts of this clone. The rearrangement uses TRBV18 and TRBJ2-2; D perhaps matches TRBD1 (6 bases). CDR1 and CDR2 from the germline V gene are KGHSH and LQKENI. The V gene lost 2 bases and the J gene lost 5 bases, with 12 bases spanning the gap. This CDR3 comprises 15 residues. The CDR3 DNA follows: TGTGCCAGCTCACCAACCAGGGGAGAGACCGGGGAGCTGTTTTTT. It is translated as CASSPTRGETGELFF.

The V and J genes are TRBV7-8 and TRBJ1-4; maybe TRBD1 (5 bases). V lost 2 bases to trimming and J lost 3 bases, with 13 bases between them. CDR3 size: 16 residues. Germline CDR1 is SGHVS and CDR2 is FQNEAQ. This chain's CDR3 is CASSLSGVAANEKLFF. CDR3 nucleotides: TGTGCCAGCAGCTTATCGGGGGTGGCGGCTAATGAAAAACTGTTTTTT.

The V and J genes are TRBV19 and TRBJ2-2; TRBD2 matches 9 bases. V gave up 6 bases and J gave up 4 bases; unmatched junction bases: 9. CDR3 size: 16 residues. The germline V gene has CDR1 LNHDA and CDR2 SQIVND (reference sequence). The CDR3 nucleotides are TGTGCCAGTAGCGAAGGGACTAGCCATACCACCGGGGAGCTGTTTTTT. It encodes CASSEGTSHTTGELFF.

J is TRBJ2-2 and V is TRBV9; 9 positions match TRBD1. V lost 3 bases to trimming and J lost 7 bases; unmatched junction nucleotides: 7. This CDR3 spans 15 amino acids. Germline values: CDR1 SGDLS, CDR2 YYNGEE. The CDR3: CASSGPGQGVGELFF. The DNA of the CDR3 is TGTGCCAGCAGCGGTCCGGGACAGGGTGTCGGGGAGCTGTTTTTT.

This chain links TRBV10-3 with TRBJ2-3, with D possibly TRBD2 on 5 matching bases. Germline V gives CDR1 ENHRY, CDR2 SYGVKD. Between the trimmed V and J ends, which lost 6 bases and 9 bases, there was a span of 13 bases. The CDR3 consists of 12 residues. The CDR3 DNA reads TGTGCCATCAGCGTTGAGGGTGGGACGCAGTATTTT. This translates into CAISVEGGTQYF.

The V gene is TRBV5-1, the J gene TRBJ2-1; TRBD2 agrees at 8 bases. The CDR3 is 16 amino acids. V lost 4 bases to trimming and J lost 1 base; unmatched junction nucleotides: 7. Germline V CDR1 and CDR2: SGHRS, YFSETQ. The CDR3 nucleotides are TGCGCCAGCAGCGGCGGGGGGAGCGGTTCCTACAATGAGCAGTTCTTC. Translation gives CASSGGGSGSYNEQFF.

The chain is built from TRBV11-3 and TRBJ2-1; 11 bases map to TRBD1. CDR1 is SGHNT and CDR2 is YENEEA in the germline V gene. The V gene end was trimmed by 4 bases and the J gene end by 1 base; junction bases not matched to a gene: 3. This CDR3 has 16 residues. Here the CDR3 DNA reads TGTGCCAGCAGCTCCCGGGACAGGGGGTCCTACAATGAGCAGTTCTTC. Encoded protein: CASSSRDRGSYNEQFF.

The chain joins TRBV10-3 to TRBJ1-1; D may be TRBD1 (6 bases). Looked up from germline, CDR1 is ENHRY and CDR2 is SYGVKD. V shed 6 bases and J shed 4 bases, with 9 bases lying between them. This CDR3 is built from 12 residues. Here the CDR3 DNA reads TGTGCCATCAGGGACAGCTCCACTGAAGCTTTCTTT. Translating gives CAIRDSSTEAFF.

This rearrangement joins TRBV4-1 to TRBJ2-5, with D hard to call. Trimming stripped 0 bases from V and 3 bases from J, with 8 bases between. The CDR3 consists of 14 residues. Germline CDR1 MGHRA, CDR2 YSYEKL. CDR3 coding DNA: TGCGCCAGCAGCCAAGATAGCACGGAAGAGACCCAGTACTTC. Its protein is CASSQDSTEETQYF.